Listed here is a single T cell receptor beta chain. Its antigen is not known. After removal of 4 bases from V and 6 bases from J, the junction contained 6 bases not matched to a gene. The CDR3 contains 14 residues. In germline, CDR1 is LNHDA, CDR2 SQIVND (reference sequence). The repertoire was sequenced with immunoSEQ multiplex PCR; TCRdb's copy has only in-frame clones and lacks some. The table records some 180,000 clones, around 94% of them present only once. This entry comes from a study of T cell responses to AZD1222 COVID-19 vaccine. General observations from the study: Most donors were white British, females outnumbered males, and clonal diversity was possibly underestimated. Reportedly, nearly half the spike-specific TCRs target unmutated variant regions. Repertoires were collected only later (after the peak T cell response had occurred).

The input for sequencing was peripheral blood, taken 28 days after the second AZD1222 dose. The genes are TRBV19 and TRBJ1-2; 9 bases map to TRBD1. The receptor was derived from an adult who received the AZD1222 COVID-19 vaccine. The CDR3 DNA is TGTGCCAGTAGTACCGGGACAGGGATTAATGGCTACACCTTC. Residues: CASSTGTGINGYTF.